The following is a T cell receptor (beta chain) sequence with its context. Its antigen is as yet unknown. The data stem from a study of CD8 T cells in ankylosing spondylitis. Preparation of TCR beta libraries was done by quantitative 5'-RACE with molecular barcodes. TCRdb independently ran MiXCR on the 5' RACE reads; one entry per CDR3 protein. The table records about 500,000 distinct CDR3 sequences, roughly 13% of them present only once. General study points: Peripheral blood held disease-linked clones only at relatively low frequency, and these were CD8+. It appeared that ankylosing spondylitis blood was characterized by a TCR beta motif of roughly 8 highly homologous variants.

The clonotype originates from a male donor with ankylosing spondylitis. The sequencing sample was made of blood, either unsorted or a sorted T cell fraction (not recorded which).

The CDR3 coding sequence is TGTGCCAGCAGTTCTGGAGGGGGAGAGTACGAGCAGTACTTC. Protein sequence: CASSSGGGEYEQYF. The rearrangement links TRBV12-3 or TRBV12-4 to TRBJ2-7, with D perhaps given as TRBD1 or TRBD2 (6 bases each). The V and J ends lost 4 bases and 4 bases respectively, with 14 bases between them. This CDR3 region has 14 residues.